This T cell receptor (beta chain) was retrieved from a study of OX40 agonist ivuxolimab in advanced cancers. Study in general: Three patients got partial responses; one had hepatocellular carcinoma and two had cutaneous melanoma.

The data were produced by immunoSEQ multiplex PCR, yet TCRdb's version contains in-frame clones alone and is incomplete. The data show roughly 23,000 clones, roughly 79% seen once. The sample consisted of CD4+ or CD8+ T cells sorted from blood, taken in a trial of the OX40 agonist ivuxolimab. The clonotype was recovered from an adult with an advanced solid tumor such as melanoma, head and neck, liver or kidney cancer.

CDR3 residues: CASSSGPGTEAFF. In DNA form, the CDR3 reads TGTGCCAGCAGCTCGGGCCCGGGAACTGAAGCTTTCTTT. This chain joins TRBV7-3 and TRBJ1-1; D is ambiguous. V was shortened by 4 bases and J by 5 bases, with 11 bases between the two germline ends. The germline V gene encodes CDR1 SGHTA and CDR2 FQGTGA. The CDR3 sequence is 13 residues long.